This entry lists 24 T cell receptor beta chains sequenced from one sample in a study of cytomegalovirus exposure and HLA in healthy donors. Primers: 60 Vbeta forward and 13 Jbeta reverse. Some clones are missing from TCRdb's copy, which holds only in-frame ones; the method was immunoSEQ multiplex PCR. The profile shows 130,000 or so clones, 60% to 80% of them singletons. The sequenced sample consisted of PBMCs. The receptors stem from a female donor in good health and CMV-seronegative.

The chain carries TRBV6-5 and TRBJ1-2; 9 nucleotides agree with TRBD1. J gave up 6 bases and V 5 bases, and 10 bases lay outside the gene matches. The CDR3 has 15 amino acids. The germline V gene encodes CDR1 MNHEY and CDR2 SVGAGI. The CDR3 loop reads CASSPQGAPLDGYTF. The CDR3 nucleotides are TGTGCCAGCAGTCCACAGGGGGCCCCCCTTGATGGCTACACCTTC.

The chain has TRBV7-2 and TRBJ2-1; D possibly corresponds to TRBD1 (5 bases). Germline V gene sequence: CDR1 SGHTA, CDR2 FQGNSA. The V end lost 1 base, the J end lost 4 bases, and 11 bases lay between the germline ends. This CDR3 comprises 15 residues. The chain's CDR3 is CASSLDFRQYNEQFF. The DNA for the CDR3 is TGTGCCAGCAGCTTAGATTTTCGACAGTACAATGAGCAGTTCTTC.

This chain links TRBV14 with TRBJ2-7; unclear D gene. The CDR3 has 12 residues. Germline-derived CDR1 and CDR2 are SGHDN and FVKESK. V gave up 4 bases and J gave up 6 bases, with 10 bases separating them. In DNA, the CDR3 is TGTGCCAGCAGCCCCAGTCGGGTCGAGCAGTACTTC. This codes for CASSPSRVEQYF.

This clone has a single count. The gene calls are TRBV15 and TRBJ1-2; 7 nucleotides line up with TRBD1. The CDR3 is 16 residues long. Germline CDR1 and CDR2: LNHNV and YYDKDF (reference sequence). The junction had 9 bases not matched to a gene; V was cut back by 0 bases and J by 5 bases. The CDR3 loop reads CATSRDPLTTGYGYTF. CDR3 sequence (DNA): TGTGCCACCAGCAGAGACCCTCTCACGACAGGGTATGGCTACACCTTC.

The V gene is TRBV30, the J gene TRBJ1-5; no clear D. Germline values: CDR1 GTSNPN, CDR2 SVGIG (reference sequence). With 5 bases removed from V and 6 bases from J, the gap between germline ends came to 11 bases. The CDR3 covers 12 residues. The CDR3 is CAWGSTGQPQHF. The CDR3 bases are TGTGCCTGGGGGAGCACGGGTCAGCCCCAGCATTTT.

A word on this clone: This same CDR3 is encoded by further DNA sequences in the sample. The chain employs TRBV9 and TRBJ2-7, with D perhaps matching TRBD1 (5 bases). CDR3 size: 13 residues. CDR1 is SGDLS and CDR2 is YYNGEE in the germline V gene. V lost 0 bases to trimming and J lost 7 bases, with 11 bases between them. In nucleotides, the CDR3 is TGTGCCAGCAGCGTAGAGCAGGGTAGTGAGCAGTACTTC. It codes for CASSVEQGSEQYF.

This chain links TRBV27 with TRBJ2-7, with 7 nucleotides matching TRBD1. The CDR3 is 16 residues long. V was pared by 5 bases and J by 3 bases, with 13 bases of the junction left unmatched. From germline, CDR1 is MNHEY and CDR2 SMNVEV (reference sequence). The DNA for the CDR3 is TGTGCCAGCAGTATGACGACAGGGAGTGGGAACTACGAGCAGTACTTC. Protein product: CASSMTTGSGNYEQYF.

This sequence joins TRBV7-2 and TRBJ1-2; no firm D call. The CDR3 length is 18 residues. V was shortened by 7 bases and J by 4 bases, with 28 bases between the two germline ends. The germline CDR1 and CDR2 sequences are SGHTA and FQGNSA. CDR3 bases: TGTGCCAGCACCCTTAACCGGGATAGCCTAAAAGGTGGCTATGGCTACACCTTC. This encodes CASTLNRDSLKGGYGYTF.

V usage is TRBV4-1 and J usage is TRBJ1-2; the match to TRBD1 covers 8 bases. The CDR3 contains 18 residues. The germline V gene has CDR1 MGHRA and CDR2 YSYEKL. The J segment lost 6 bases and the V segment lost 0 bases, leaving 15 bases of the junction unmatched. Written as DNA, the CDR3 is TGCGCCAGCAGCCAAGAAGCAGGGGGCGGAATATCGCTCAATGGCTACACCTTC. Its protein is CASSQEAGGGISLNGYTF.

This clone was seen a few times. The V and J genes are TRBV19 and TRBJ1-2; a weak D match, TRBD1 (6 bases). Per germline, CDR1 LNHDA and CDR2 SQIVND (reference sequence). This CDR3 has 15 amino acids. The V end lost 6 bases, the J end lost 2 bases, and 16 bases lay between the germline ends. Here the CDR3 reads CASRMDSPSNYGYTF. In DNA, the CDR3 is TGTGCCAGTAGGATGGACAGTCCCTCAAACTATGGCTACACCTTC.

Comments on this clone: Germline is not matched at one junction end, which may reflect a read error. The rearrangement uses TRBV18 and TRBJ1-2, with TRBD1 identical over 10 bases. The CDR3 runs 18 residues. Per the germline V gene, CDR1 is KGHSH and CDR2 is LQKENI. CDR3 DNA sequence: TGTGCCAGCTCACCACCCGCCGGGACAGGGGAAAGTAACTATGGCTACGCCTTC. This codes for CASSPPAGTGESNYGYAF.

A word on this clone: This specimen includes other DNA sequences encoding the same CDR3. The chain has TRBV10-3 and TRBJ2-7, with TRBD2 matching over 8 bases. Trimming cost V 4 bases and J 2 bases; bases outside gene matches: 13. The CDR3 has 17 amino acids. Germline V CDR1 and CDR2: ENHRY, SYGVKD. CDR3 amino acids: CAISGGKIAGTTYEQYF. The CDR3 DNA reads as TGTGCCATCAGTGGGGGGAAAATAGCGGGGACCACCTACGAGCAGTACTTC.

This clone was seen more than once but under ten times. The chain is built from TRBV7-9 and TRBJ1-1; 7 bases are a match to TRBD1. From germline, CDR1 is SEHNR and CDR2 FQNEAQ (reference sequence). V trimming: 3 bases; J trimming: 6 bases; junction bases outside the gene matches: 7. The CDR3 loop spans 14 amino acids. The CDR3, as DNA: TGTGCCAGCAGCTTGAAACAGGGGTGGCCTGAAGCTTTCTTT. Translating it yields CASSLKQGWPEAFF.

This clone came up once. The chain joins TRBV16 to TRBJ1-4; D ambiguous. Trimming cost V 4 bases and J 3 bases, with 12 bases left between them. The CDR3 is 15 amino acids. CDR1 is KGHSY, CDR2 FQNENV, per germline. The CDR3 DNA is TGTGCCAGCAGCCGGGGTGGAGGTCCTAATGAAAAACTGTTTTTT. The encoded protein is CASSRGGGPNEKLFF.

The chain combines TRBV10-1 with TRBJ1-2; 7 bases align to TRBD1. Germline lookup yields CDR1 WNHNN and CDR2 SYGVQD (reference sequence). V lost 6 bases and J lost 9; bases outside the gene matches: 10. There are 13 residues in the CDR3. CDR3 residues: CASSATRQGSYTF. The CDR3 region has the DNA TGCGCCAGCAGCGCCACCCGACAGGGTAGCTACACCTTC.

The rearrangement joins TRBV28 to TRBJ1-3; D unclear. This CDR3 comprises 15 residues. V was pared by 1 base and J by 4 bases, with 11 bases between. The V gene's germline CDR1 is MDHEN and CDR2 SYDVKM. The CDR3 coding sequence is TGTGCCAGCAGTTTATTTAATAGTAAAGGAAACACCATATATTTT. Protein: CASSLFNSKGNTIYF. The full variable domain, with the rest looked up from reference TRBV28 and TRBJ1-3, is DVKVTQSSRYLVKRTGEKVFLECVQDMDHENMFWYRQDPGLGLRLIYFSYDVKMKEKGDIPEGYSVSREKKERFSLILESASTNQTSMYLCASSLFNSKGNTIYFGEGSWLTVV.

The chain has TRBV6-5 and TRBJ2-2; a weak D match, TRBD1 (5 bases). V was clipped by 2 bases and J by 5 bases, with 12 bases between them. CDR1 is MNHEY and CDR2 is SVGAGI in the germline V gene. This CDR3 has 15 amino acids. As DNA, the CDR3 is TGTGCCAGCAGTTACCCGACAGTTGGTACCGGGGAGCTGTTTTTT. Its protein product is CASSYPTVGTGELFF.

The genes are TRBV28 and TRBJ1-5, with 10 bases fitting TRBD1. Germline values: CDR1 MDHEN, CDR2 SYDVKM. The J segment lost 2 bases and the V segment lost 5 bases, leaving 9 bases of the junction unmatched. This CDR3 has 17 amino acids. CDR3 loop: CASSTQAGTGGNQPQHF. Here the CDR3 DNA reads TGTGCCAGCAGTACGCAAGCGGGGACAGGGGGCAATCAGCCCCAGCATTTT.

The V call is TRBV5-4, the J call TRBJ2-1, with a possible D match to TRBD1 (5 bases). Germline loops: CDR1 SGHNT, CDR2 YYREEE (reference sequence). This CDR3 is 17 amino acids long. The V end was cut by 2 bases, the J end by 0 bases, with 15 bases between. For the CDR3, the DNA is TGTGCCAGCAGCTTTTCAAGGGTAGGGGCCTCCTACAATGAGCAGTTCTTC. Translating it yields CASSFSRVGASYNEQFF.

J is TRBJ2-5 and V is TRBV6-5; TRBD2 agrees at 8 bases. J gave up 4 bases and V 10 bases, and 8 bases lay outside the gene matches. Germline V lookup: CDR1 MNHEY, CDR2 SVGAGI. CDR3 size: 13 residues. The CDR3: CATTSGGVETQYF. In nucleotides, the CDR3 is TGTGCCACCACCTCGGGAGGGGTAGAGACCCAGTACTTC.

V and J are TRBV7-9 and TRBJ2-5; D may be TRBD2 (7 bases). The end of the DNA fits TRBJ2-7 better, so the J call may be wrong. CDR1 SEHNR and CDR2 FQNEAQ come from the germline V gene (reference sequence). The CDR3 has 17 amino acids. The CDR3 bases are TGTGCCAGCAGCCCCCAACGCGGGGGCCTCCTCGCCGGCGAGCAGTACTTC. Its protein is CASSPQRGGLLAGEQYF.

The gene calls are TRBV6-1 and TRBJ2-7; D might be TRBD1 (6 bases). Germline V gives CDR1 MNHNS, CDR2 SASEGT. The CDR3 runs to 13 residues. V dropped 6 bases and J dropped 5 bases, with 14 bases sitting between them. The CDR3, as DNA: TGTGCCAGCAGACAGGGCCTGGGGGACGAGCAGTACTTC. Translated, it gives CASRQGLGDEQYF.

CDR3 sequence reads: CASGGRVDQETQYF. The CDR3 nucleotides read TGTGCCAGTGGGGGCAGGGTAGACCAAGAGACCCAGTACTTC. This sequence joins TRBV9 and TRBJ2-5; perhaps TRBD1 as D (6 bases). Looked up from germline, CDR1 is SGDLS and CDR2 is YYNGEE. The CDR3 totals 14 residues. V lost 8 bases and J lost 0, with 14 bases in between.

This chain joins TRBV7-2 and TRBJ2-7; 13 bases fit TRBD2. This CDR3 comprises 16 residues. Germline V gives CDR1 SGHTA, CDR2 FQGNSA. J was trimmed by 4 bases and V by 2 bases; bases with no gene match: 5. CDR3 loop: CASSLRGLAGVYEQYF. In nucleotides, the CDR3 is TGTGCCAGCAGCTTAAGAGGACTAGCGGGAGTTTACGAGCAGTACTTC.